One and the same sample provided the 24 T cell receptor beta chains below, sequenced in a study of OX40 agonist ivuxolimab in advanced cancers. The repertoire was sequenced with immunoSEQ multiplex PCR; TCRdb's copy has only in-frame clones and lacks some. Among 65,000 to 80,000 clones listed, 91% were seen once. This sample comprised CD4+ or CD8+ T cells sorted from blood, obtained in a trial of the OX40 agonist ivuxolimab. The receptors come from an adult with an advanced solid tumor such as melanoma, head and neck, liver or kidney cancer.

This sequence joins TRBV5-4 and TRBJ2-7; 7 bases agree with TRBD1. Germline CDR1 is SGHNT and CDR2 is YYREEE (reference sequence). The CDR3 is made up of 15 amino acids. J was trimmed by 5 bases and V by 4 bases; bases with no gene match: 12. CDR3 bases: TGTGCCAGCAGCGCCCGGGACAGCTACCTCGACGAGCAGTACTTC. This translates into CASSARDSYLDEQYF.

This chain connects TRBV7-9 to TRBJ2-5, with a weak D call TRBD1 (5 bases). Germline CDR1 reads SEHNR; CDR2 reads FQNEAQ (reference sequence). Between the trimmed V and J ends, which lost 4 bases and 5 bases, there was a span of 8 bases. This CDR3 is 12 amino acids long. CDR3 sequence (DNA): TGTGCCAGCAGCTGGGGCGTGGAGACCCAGTACTTC. This encodes CASSWGVETQYF.

The genes are TRBV30 and TRBJ2-1; weak D call: TRBD1 (6 bases). The CDR3 runs to 12 residues. Per germline, CDR1 GTSNPN and CDR2 SVGIG (reference sequence). V lost 3 bases and J 8 bases, leaving 11 bases between the germline ends. The CDR3 loop reads CAWSFRGDEQFF. Written as DNA, the CDR3 is TGTGCCTGGAGCTTCAGGGGCGATGAGCAGTTCTTC.

This clone has a single count. This chain links TRBV4-1 with TRBJ2-5; D call uncertain. The last part of the DNA fits TRBJ2-7 better; the J call may be wrong. Germline CDR1 is MGHRA and CDR2 is YSYEKL. The CDR3 runs to 14 residues. In DNA form, the CDR3 reads TGCGCCAGCAGCCATGACGACGAGATGGACGAGCAGTACTTC. Residues: CASSHDDEMDEQYF.

This chain links TRBV7-9 with TRBJ2-7, with D maybe TRBD2 (6 bases). The germline gives CDR1 SEHNR, CDR2 FQNEAQ (reference sequence). The length of the CDR3 is 12 residues. The V gene lost 5 bases and the J gene lost 3 bases, with 8 bases spanning the gap. In nucleotides, the CDR3 is TGTGCCAGCAGCGGAGGGTTCTACGAGCAGTACTTC. Residues: CASSGGFYEQYF.

The chain combines TRBV7-6 with TRBJ2-7; the D is unclear. CDR3 size: 16 residues. Germline-derived CDR1 and CDR2 are SGHVS and FNYEAQ. Deletions cut 0 bases from V and 5 bases from J, with 17 bases between. DNA of the CDR3: TGTGCCAGCAGCTTAGCCCTGACTGGGCCTGTGGACGAGCAGTACTTC. It yields the protein CASSLALTGPVDEQYF. The whole variable domain, remainder taken from reference TRBV7-6 and TRBJ2-7, is GAGVSQSPRYKVTKRGQDVALRCDPISGHVSLYWYRQALGQGPEFLTYFNYEAQQDKSGLPNDRFSAERPEGSISTLTIQRTEQRDSAMYRCASSLALTGPVDEQYFGPGTRLTVT.

The rearrangement joins TRBV5-1 to TRBJ1-2; D ambiguous. Per germline, CDR1 SGHRS and CDR2 YFSETQ. V lost 0 bases to trimming and J lost 2 bases, with 11 bases between them. The CDR3 sequence is 15 residues long. CDR3 sequence reads: CASSLVVAENYGYTF. In DNA, the CDR3 is TGCGCCAGCAGCTTGGTGGTTGCAGAGAACTATGGCTACACCTTC. The full variable domain, rest sourced from reference TRBV5-1 and TRBJ1-2, is KAGVTQTPRYLIKTRGQQVTLSCSPISGHRSVSWYQQTPGQGLQFLFEYFSETQRNKGNFPGRFSGRQFSNSRSEMNVSTLELGDSALYLCASSLVVAENYGYTFGSGTRLTVV.

This clone has just a few counts. The rearrangement links TRBV6-6 to TRBJ2-7, with 7 nucleotides matching TRBD2. In germline, CDR1 is MNHNY, CDR2 SVGAGI (reference sequence). With V trimmed by 5 bases and J by 0 bases, 10 bases remained unmatched. CDR3 size: 16 residues. The CDR3: CASSTRGLLPSYEQYF. The CDR3 DNA reads TGTGCCAGCAGTACGAGGGGACTACTACCCTCCTACGAGCAGTACTTC.

V is TRBV19 and J is TRBJ2-2; 11 bases fit TRBD1. The CDR3 totals 16 residues. Germline V gives CDR1 LNHDA, CDR2 SQIVND (reference sequence). V shed 6 bases and J 3 bases; nucleotides not matched to a gene: 6. DNA for the CDR3: TGTGCCAGTAGGGTCCGGGACAGGGGGGACACCGGGGAGCTGTTTTTT. This codes for CASRVRDRGDTGELFF.

Comments on this clone: A read error may account for a junction end that differs from germline. The rearrangement uses TRBV6-1 and TRBJ1-3; no reliable D call. From germline, CDR1 is MNHNS and CDR2 SASEGT. The CDR3 covers 11 residues. The CDR3 region is CASSARALVSF. CDR3 DNA sequence: TGTGCCTCCTCGGCGAGGGCTCTTGTCTCTTTT.

The table lists this clone with a few counts. The chain uses TRBV28 and TRBJ1-2; weak D call: TRBD1 (6 bases). This CDR3 is 13 amino acids long. The V end lost 5 bases, the J end lost 8 bases, and 15 bases lay between the germline ends. Germline V gene lookup returns CDR1 MDHEN and CDR2 SYDVKM. The CDR3 sequence: CASSDPGAKGYTF. The CDR3 DNA reads as TGTGCCAGCAGTGACCCGGGGGCGAAGGGCTACACCTTC.

This rearrangement joins TRBV21-1 to TRBJ2-4. TRBV21-1 is a pseudogene segment. CDR3 length: 11 residues. For the CDR3, the DNA is TGTGCCAGCAGCACTAGGACCGAAGGGTACTTC. As protein: CASSTRTEGYF.

V is TRBV5-6 and J is TRBJ2-7; D ambiguous. Between the trimmed V and J ends, which lost 4 bases and 4 bases, there was a span of 18 bases. This CDR3 has 15 amino acids. Germline CDR1 and CDR2: SGHDT and YYEEEE. DNA of the CDR3: TGTGCCAGCAGCCCCATAGGTGGCTCTTTTTACGAGCAGTACTTC. Amino acid sequence: CASSPIGGSFYEQYF.

The chain couples TRBV19 to TRBJ1-1; D call uncertain. Germline CDR1 reads LNHDA; CDR2 reads SQIVND (reference sequence). There are 13 residues in the CDR3. Trimming left V 5 bases short and J 0 bases short, with 7 bases between. The DNA of the CDR3 is TGTGCCAGTAGTTCGGGGTTGAACACTGAAGCTTTCTTT. Encoded protein: CASSSGLNTEAFF.

This clone has a single count. V gene TRBV27 combines with J gene TRBJ2-3; D uncertain. The germline CDR1 and CDR2 sequences are MNHEY and SMNVEV (reference sequence). Trimming took 3 bases from V and 0 from J, leaving 13 bases between them. The CDR3 spans 16 residues. CDR3 amino acids: CASSFSPSDSTDTQYF. The CDR3 DNA sequence: TGTGCCAGCAGTTTCTCCCCCTCAGATAGCACAGATACGCAGTATTTT.

The chain combines TRBV7-6 with TRBJ2-3, with TRBD1 matching 9 bases. The V gene end was trimmed by 0 bases and the J gene end by 4 bases; junction bases not matched to a gene: 2. This CDR3 region has 15 residues. Germline CDR1 and CDR2: SGHVS and FNYEAQ. CDR3 residues: CASSLADRGSDTQYF. CDR3 in DNA: TGTGCCAGCAGCTTAGCGGACAGGGGCTCAGATACGCAGTATTTT.

This rearrangement joins TRBV28 to TRBJ1-1; 10 bases map to TRBD1. CDR1 and CDR2 from the germline V gene are MDHEN and SYDVKM. The CDR3 totals 17 residues. Losses at the gene ends were 4 bases for V and 0 bases for J; bases not matched to a gene: 8. As DNA, the CDR3 is TGTGCCAGCAGTTCGGGACAGGGGTATTCGATGAACACTGAAGCTTTCTTT. This translates into CASSSGQGYSMNTEAFF.

CDR3 residues: CASSFAGGGANVLTF. Here the CDR3 DNA reads TGTGCCAGCAGCTTTGCGGGAGGTGGGGCCAACGTCCTGACTTTC. The rearrangement links TRBV7-9 to TRBJ2-6, with 8 nucleotides matching TRBD2. Germline CDR1 SEHNR, CDR2 FQNEAQ (reference sequence). With V trimmed by 3 bases and J by 3 bases, 1 base remained unmatched. This CDR3 region has 15 residues.

This clone was observed a single time. The chain couples TRBV19 to TRBJ2-1; the D is unclear. The CDR3 runs 13 residues. In germline, CDR1 is LNHDA, CDR2 SQIVND (reference sequence). Trimming removed 3 bases from V and 10 bases from J, with 13 bases in between. CDR3 loop: CASSISSGSEQFF. CDR3 in DNA: TGTGCCAGTAGTATTTCTTCCGGTAGCGAGCAGTTCTTC.

The chain couples TRBV28 to TRBJ2-7; 9 bases line up with TRBD1. V trimming: 5 bases; J trimming: 1 base; junction bases outside the gene matches: 3. The CDR3 length is 14 residues. Germline lookup yields CDR1 MDHEN and CDR2 SYDVKM. CDR3 sequence: CASSLGTGSYEQYF. The DNA of the CDR3 is TGTGCCAGCAGTCTCGGGACAGGGTCCTACGAGCAGTACTTC.

The rearrangement links TRBV28 to TRBJ2-7; 8 bases match TRBD1. This CDR3 contains 14 residues. V lost 3 bases to trimming and J lost 4 bases; unmatched junction nucleotides: 5. Per the germline V gene, CDR1 is MDHEN and CDR2 is SYDVKM. The CDR3 region has the DNA TGTGCCAGCAGTTTTCTAAGACAGGGGTACGAGCAGTACTTC. This encodes CASSFLRQGYEQYF.

This chain uses TRBV7-6 with TRBJ2-1, with D unresolved. Between the trimmed V and J ends, which lost 1 base and 7 bases, there was a span of 8 bases. This CDR3 comprises 13 residues. Germline-derived CDR1 and CDR2 are SGHVS and FNYEAQ. CDR3 residues: CASSLVVANEQFF. The CDR3 DNA follows: TGTGCCAGCAGCTTAGTGGTCGCGAATGAGCAGTTCTTC. Complete variable domain (other parts from reference TRBV7-6 and TRBJ2-1): GAGVSQSPRYKVTKRGQDVALRCDPISGHVSLYWYRQALGQGPEFLTYFNYEAQQDKSGLPNDRFSAERPEGSISTLTIQRTEQRDSAMYRCASSLVVANEQFFGPGTRLTVL.

This rearrangement joins TRBV28 to TRBJ1-5; D may be TRBD1 (6 bases). Trimming removed 2 bases at V and 2 bases at J, with 13 bases between. Germline loops: CDR1 MDHEN, CDR2 SYDVKM. CDR3 length equals 16 residues. The CDR3 is CASSLEGGVGNQPQHF. Here the CDR3 DNA reads TGTGCCAGCAGTTTAGAAGGGGGGGTTGGCAATCAGCCCCAGCATTTT. Looking up the rest from reference TRBV28 and TRBJ1-5 gives the full variable domain: DVKVTQSSRYLVKRTGEKVFLECVQDMDHENMFWYRQDPGLGLRLIYFSYDVKMKEKGDIPEGYSVSREKKERFSLILESASTNQTSMYLCASSLEGGVGNQPQHFGDGTRLSIL.

The rearrangement joins TRBV28 to TRBJ2-7; 7 bases fit TRBD2. The CDR3 is 15 amino acids. Germline V gene sequence: CDR1 MDHEN, CDR2 SYDVKM. J was trimmed by 6 bases and V by 5 bases; bases with no gene match: 13. DNA of the CDR3: TGTGCCAGCAGTCCTGGACTAGAACTCATCGGCGAGCAGTACTTC. Its translation: CASSPGLELIGEQYF.